The 4 T cell receptor beta chains in this list originate from one sample, sequenced in a study of cytomegalovirus exposure and HLA in healthy donors. This PCR relied on a set of 60 Vbeta primers and 13 Jbeta primers. Assay: immunoSEQ multiplex PCR; the TCRdb copy retains only in-frame clones and omits some. The repertoire holds 120,000 to 150,000 clones, with roughly 85% as singletons. Material for sequencing was PBMCs. Source of these receptors: a male donor in good health and CMV-seronegative.

The chain is built from TRBV5-1 and TRBJ2-1, with D maybe TRBD1 (6 bases). Trimming cost V 4 bases and J 4 bases, with 9 bases left between them. The CDR3 sequence is 13 residues long. Germline lookup yields CDR1 SGHRS and CDR2 YFSETQ. The CDR3 nucleotides are TGCGCCAGCAGCGTAGGACAGTACAATGAGCAGTTCTTC. The encoded protein is CASSVGQYNEQFF.

This sequence joins TRBV6-1 and TRBJ2-3; D possibly corresponds to TRBD1 (7 bases). V was trimmed by 3 bases and J by 0 bases, leaving 13 bases between them. The V gene's germline CDR1 is MNHNS and CDR2 SASEGT. The CDR3 runs to 16 residues. CDR3 loop: CASSDPQGTSTDTQYF. For the CDR3, the DNA is TGTGCCAGCAGTGATCCACAGGGGACTAGCACAGATACGCAGTATTTT.

V gene TRBV2 combines with J gene TRBJ2-2; 8 nucleotides agree with TRBD1. The CDR3 spans 15 residues. Unmatched junction bases numbered 4, after V lost 6 bases and J lost 1 base. Germline V gives CDR1 SNHLY, CDR2 FYNNEI. CDR3 sequence: CASSGQGLNTGELFF. CDR3 DNA: TGTGCCAGCAGCGGACAGGGCTTGAACACCGGGGAGCTGTTTTTT. Full variable domain (remainder filled in from reference TRBV2 and TRBJ2-2): EPEVTQTPSHQVTQMGQEVILRCVPISNHLYFYWYRQILGQKVEFLVSFYNNEISEKSEIFDDQFSVERPDGSNFTLKIRSTKLEDSAMYFCASSGQGLNTGELFFGEGSRLTVL.

This sequence joins TRBV4-2 and TRBJ2-1; perhaps TRBD1 as D (6 bases). CDR3 length equals 15 residues. Trimming took 1 base from V and 5 from J, leaving 12 bases between them. In germline, CDR1 is LGHNA, CDR2 YNFKEQ. The CDR3 protein is CASSQGRTANNEQFF. Written as DNA, the CDR3 is TGTGCCAGCAGCCAAGGTAGGACAGCAAACAATGAGCAGTTCTTC.